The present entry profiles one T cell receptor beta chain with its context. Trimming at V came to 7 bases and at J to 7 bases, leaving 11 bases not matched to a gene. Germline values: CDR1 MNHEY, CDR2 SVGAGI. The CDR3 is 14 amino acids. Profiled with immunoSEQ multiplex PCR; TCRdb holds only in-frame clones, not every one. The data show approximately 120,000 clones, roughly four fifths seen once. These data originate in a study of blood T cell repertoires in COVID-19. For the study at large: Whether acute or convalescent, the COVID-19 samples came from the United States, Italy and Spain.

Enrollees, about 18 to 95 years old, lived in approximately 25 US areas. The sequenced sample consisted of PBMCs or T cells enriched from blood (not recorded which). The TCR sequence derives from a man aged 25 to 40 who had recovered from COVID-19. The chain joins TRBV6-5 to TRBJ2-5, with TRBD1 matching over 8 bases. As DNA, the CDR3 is TGTGCCAGCACTTTGGACAGGGTCCAACTGACCCAGTACTTC. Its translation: CASTLDRVQLTQYF.